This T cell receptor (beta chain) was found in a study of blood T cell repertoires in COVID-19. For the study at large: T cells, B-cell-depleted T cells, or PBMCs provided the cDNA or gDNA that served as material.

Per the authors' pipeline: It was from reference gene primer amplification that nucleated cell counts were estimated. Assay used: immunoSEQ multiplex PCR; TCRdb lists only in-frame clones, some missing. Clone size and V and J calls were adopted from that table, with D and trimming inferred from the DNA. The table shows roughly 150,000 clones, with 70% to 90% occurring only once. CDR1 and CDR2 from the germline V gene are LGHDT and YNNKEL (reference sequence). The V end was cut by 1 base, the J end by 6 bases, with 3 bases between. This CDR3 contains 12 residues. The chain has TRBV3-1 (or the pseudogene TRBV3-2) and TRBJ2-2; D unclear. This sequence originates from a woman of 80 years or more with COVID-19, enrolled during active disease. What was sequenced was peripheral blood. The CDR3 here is CASSQGPGELFF. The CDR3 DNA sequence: TGTGCCAGCAGCCAAGGGCCCGGGGAGCTGTTTTTT.